Following are 32 T cell receptor beta chains from one sample sequenced in a study of blood T cell repertoires in COVID-19. The data were produced by immunoSEQ multiplex PCR, yet TCRdb's version contains in-frame clones alone and is incomplete. This sample has 350,000 to 450,000 clones, with under 85% found just once. Sequenced material: PBMCs or T cells enriched from blood (not recorded which). These receptors all come from a woman aged 45-60 years who had recovered from COVID-19.

The chain carries TRBV10-3 and TRBJ2-7; the D is unclear. Germline-derived CDR1 and CDR2 are ENHRY and SYGVKD. The CDR3 length is 14 residues. V lost 10 bases, J lost 2 bases, and 18 bases lay in between. The CDR3 spells CATSQAAQTYEQYF. The CDR3 DNA follows: TGTGCCACCTCCCAGGCAGCTCAAACCTACGAGCAGTACTTC.

This rearrangement joins TRBV19 to TRBJ2-3; 8 bases map to TRBD1. In germline, CDR1 is LNHDA, CDR2 SQIVND (reference sequence). This CDR3 spans 15 amino acids. Germline trimming cut 5 bases from V and 0 bases from J; bases unmatched to any gene: 4. CDR3 sequence reads: CASSSRTGSTDTQYF. In nucleotides, the CDR3 is TGTGCCAGTAGTTCCCGGACAGGGAGCACAGATACGCAGTATTTT.

This rearrangement joins TRBV9 to TRBJ2-3, with a weak D call TRBD1 (5 bases). V lost 0 bases and J 7 bases, leaving 12 bases between the germline ends. Germline V lookup: CDR1 SGDLS, CDR2 YYNGEE. This CDR3 is 14 amino acids long. The DNA for the CDR3 is TGTGCCAGCAGCGTAGGGCAAGGGGTGAATACGCAGTATTTT. Protein sequence: CASSVGQGVNTQYF.

The chain is built from TRBV18 and TRBJ1-2; 8 bases match TRBD1. This CDR3 region has 14 residues. J lost 6 bases, V lost 1 base, and 4 bases had no gene match. Germline V lookup: CDR1 KGHSH, CDR2 LQKENI. CDR3 sequence reads: CASSPLDRGDGYTF. The DNA of the CDR3 is TGTGCCAGCTCACCACTAGACAGGGGTGATGGCTACACCTTC.

This chain joins TRBV11-2 and TRBJ1-1, with TRBD1 matching over 9 bases. Trimming took 3 bases from V and 6 from J; bases not matched to a gene: 14. The CDR3 sequence is 17 residues long. Per the germline V gene, CDR1 is SGHAT and CDR2 is FQNNGV. The CDR3 nucleotides read TGTGCCAGCAGCTTCTTAAAACTCGGGACAGGGTTGGCTGAAGCTTTCTTT. Its translation is CASSFLKLGTGLAEAFF.

The chain recombines TRBV28 with TRBJ1-4, with D perhaps TRBD1 (5 bases). The length of the CDR3 is 16 residues. Trimming pared 3 bases from V and 0 bases from J, leaving 11 bases between. Germline CDR1 MDHEN, CDR2 SYDVKM. The CDR3 is CASSLGTKATNEKLFF. The CDR3 nucleotides are TGTGCCAGCAGTTTGGGGACTAAAGCAACTAATGAAAAACTGTTTTTT.

V usage is TRBV30 and J usage is TRBJ1-5; D remains unclear. From germline, CDR1 is GTSNPN and CDR2 SVGIG (reference sequence). The V end lost 4 bases, the J end lost 7 bases, and 14 bases lay between the germline ends. The CDR3 loop spans 13 amino acids. CDR3 sequence reads: CAWTESSSQPQHF. The CDR3 bases are TGTGCCTGGACGGAGTCCTCCAGCCAGCCCCAGCATTTT. Using reference TRBV30 and TRBJ1-5 for the parts outside the CDR3, the full variable domain is SQTIHQWPATLVQPVGSPLSLECTVEGTSNPNLYWYRQAAGRGLQLLFYSVGIGQISSEVPQNLSASRPQDRQFILSSKKLLLSDSGFYLCAWTESSSQPQHFGDGTRLSIL.

J is TRBJ2-3 and V is TRBV7-9, with TRBD1 matching 10 bases. The germline CDR1 and CDR2 sequences are SEHNR and FQNEAQ (reference sequence). The V and J ends lost 6 bases and 4 bases, in that order; junction bases with no gene match: 7. The CDR3 is 15 residues long. The DNA for the CDR3 is TGTGCCAGCAGTCCAGACAGGGGGCGAGCAGATACGCAGTATTTT. Translating it yields CASSPDRGRADTQYF.

The CDR3 DNA sequence: TGTGCCTGGGGAAAAGGGGACAGGTTCGAAAAACTGTTTTTT. It encodes CAWGKGDRFEKLFF. The V and J genes are TRBV30 and TRBJ1-4; 8 positions match TRBD1. The CDR3 is 14 residues long. CDR1 GTSNPN and CDR2 SVGIG come from the germline V gene (reference sequence). The V segment lost 5 bases and the J segment 8 bases; nucleotides outside the gene matches: 10.

V and J are TRBV18 and TRBJ2-3, with TRBD2 identical over 12 bases. After removal of 3 bases from V and 3 bases from J, the junction contained 13 bases not matched to a gene. The CDR3 is 19 residues long. The germline V gene encodes CDR1 KGHSH and CDR2 LQKENI. Written as DNA, the CDR3 is TGTGCCAGCTCACCCCTTCGTCTAGCGGGAGGGCCAGGAACAGATACGCAGTATTTT. Amino acids: CASSPLRLAGGPGTDTQYF.

The gene calls are TRBV19 and TRBJ2-7, with 9 bases aligning to TRBD2. CDR3 length: 15 residues. The trim removed 5 bases at V and 4 bases at J, leaving 9 bases unmatched. Germline values: CDR1 LNHDA, CDR2 SQIVND (reference sequence). In DNA, the CDR3 is TGTGCCAGTAGTCCCCCCGGGACTAGCAGTTACGAGCAGTACTTC. It yields the protein CASSPPGTSSYEQYF. The variable domain in full, completed from reference TRBV19 and TRBJ2-7, reads DGGITQSPKYLFRKEGQNVTLSCEQNLNHDAMYWYRQDPGQGLRLIYYSQIVNDFQKGDIAEGYSVSREKKESFPLTVTSAQKNPTAFYLCASSPPGTSSYEQYFGPGTRLTVT.

The chain uses TRBV7-9 and TRBJ1-1, with TRBD1 identical over 7 bases. The CDR3 length is 15 residues. Per germline, CDR1 SEHNR and CDR2 FQNEAQ (reference sequence). After removal of 4 bases from V and 7 bases from J, the junction contained 12 bases not matched to a gene. CDR3 loop: CASSYPYDREGEAFF. The CDR3 nucleotides are TGTGCCAGCAGCTACCCTTACGACAGGGAAGGTGAAGCTTTCTTT.

V and J are TRBV9 and TRBJ2-5, with a weak D call TRBD2 (6 bases). This CDR3 is built from 14 residues. With 4 bases removed from V and 4 bases from J, the gap between germline ends came to 14 bases. The germline V gene encodes CDR1 SGDLS and CDR2 YYNGEE. The CDR3 DNA sequence: TGTGCCAGCAGCCCACGGGGGAGGACAGAGACCCAGTACTTC. It specifies CASSPRGRTETQYF.

This sequence joins TRBV15 and TRBJ2-7; tentatively, D is TRBD2 (5 bases). The CDR3 contains 14 residues. Germline V lookup: CDR1 LNHNV, CDR2 YYDKDF (reference sequence). V lost 5 bases to trimming and J lost 5 bases, with 16 bases between them. CDR3 DNA sequence: TGTGCCACCAGCCTCGGACTGGGAGTGGACGAGCAGTACTTC. Protein: CATSLGLGVDEQYF. The complete variable domain, with remaining parts taken from reference TRBV15 and TRBJ2-7, reads DAMVIQNPRYQVTQFGKPVTLSCSQTLNHNVMYWYQQKSSQAPKLLFHYYDKDFNNEADTPDNFQSRRPNTSFCFLDIRSPGLGDTAMYLCATSLGLGVDEQYFGPGTRLTVT.

CDR3 amino acids: CASRDSLDGYTF. CDR3 coding DNA: TGTGCCAGCAGGGACAGCCTAGATGGCTACACCTTC. The chain has TRBV6-5 and TRBJ1-2; D may be TRBD1 (6 bases). Looked up from germline, CDR1 is MNHEY and CDR2 is SVGAGI. Trimming removed 6 bases from V and 6 bases from J, with 11 bases in between. The CDR3 has 12 residues.

The V call is TRBV29-1, the J call TRBJ1-4; a weak D match, TRBD1 (6 bases). Deletions cut 0 bases from V and 6 bases from J, with 14 bases between. Germline V gene lookup returns CDR1 SQVTM and CDR2 ANQGSEA. The CDR3 is 15 amino acids. The CDR3 DNA sequence: TGCAGCGTTGAAGACCTGGGGGGGGCGGATGAAAAACTGTTTTTT. It codes for CSVEDLGGADEKLFF.

The J gene is TRBJ2-7, the V gene TRBV29-1; 11 bases are a match to TRBD1. V shed 1 base, J shed 3 bases, and the junction held 8 bases outside the gene matches. The CDR3 runs to 16 residues. Germline values: CDR1 SQVTM, CDR2 ANQGSEA. The CDR3 spells CSVEVKGQGAIYEQYF. For the CDR3, the DNA is TGCAGCGTTGAAGTTAAAGGACAGGGGGCCATCTACGAGCAGTACTTC.

V is TRBV28 and J is TRBJ2-1, with 9 positions matching TRBD2. CDR3 length: 15 residues. The V and J ends lost 6 bases and 0 bases, in that order; junction bases with no gene match: 3. The germline CDR1 and CDR2 sequences are MDHEN and SYDVKM. CDR3 sequence: CASRRSGSSYNEQFF. The CDR3 DNA reads as TGTGCCAGCAGACGTAGCGGGAGCTCCTACAATGAGCAGTTCTTC.

This chain links TRBV11-3 with TRBJ2-7, with D tentatively TRBD1 (6 bases). CDR3 size: 15 residues. With 3 bases removed from V and 4 bases from J, the gap between germline ends came to 16 bases. Germline CDR1 reads SGHNT; CDR2 reads YENEEA. CDR3 nucleotides: TGTGCCAGCAGCTTCAGCTACGACAGGACGTACGAGCAGTACTTC. The encoded protein is CASSFSYDRTYEQYF. The full variable domain, rest sourced from reference TRBV11-3 and TRBJ2-7, is EAGVVQSPRYKIIEKKQPVAFWCNPISGHNTLYWYLQNLGQGPELLIRYENEEAVDDSQLPKDRFSAERLKGVDSTLKIQPAELGDSAVYLCASSFSYDRTYEQYFGPGTRLTVT.

In this sample, this clone turned up a few times. The genes are TRBV9 and TRBJ2-7, with 8 bases lining up with TRBD2. The CDR3 loop spans 15 amino acids. The ends lost 4 bases at V and 3 bases at J; junction bases unmatched: 9. The germline CDR1 and CDR2 sequences are SGDLS and YYNGEE. The CDR3 is CASSSSLAAHYEQYF. The CDR3 coding sequence is TGTGCCAGCAGCTCCTCACTAGCGGCACACTACGAGCAGTACTTC. Drawing the rest from reference TRBV9 and TRBJ2-7, the complete variable domain is DSGVTQTPKHLITATGQRVTLRCSPRSGDLSVYWYQQSLDQGLQFLIQYYNGEERAKGNILERFSAQQFPDLHSELNLSSLELGDSALYFCASSSSLAAHYEQYFGPGTRLTVT.

In its sample, this clone was seen once. One end of the junction varies from germline; a read error may be responsible. V gene TRBV11-3 combines with J gene TRBJ2-1; 8 bases align to TRBD2. The CDR3 runs 16 residues. CDR1 and CDR2 from the germline V gene are SGHNT and YENEEA. The CDR3 nucleotides read TGTGCCAGCAGCTCCCAGTTAGCGGGACCCTACAGTGAGCAGTTCTTC. Encoded protein: CASSSQLAGPYSEQFF.

This chain uses TRBV30 with TRBJ1-1; 8 positions agree with TRBD1. The CDR3 is 17 residues long. CDR1 and CDR2 from the germline V gene are GTSNPN and SVGIG (reference sequence). V shed 0 bases and J 4 bases; nucleotides not matched to a gene: 13. The CDR3 loop is CAWSVLYRGRAGTEAFF. CDR3 in DNA: TGTGCCTGGAGTGTACTCTACAGGGGGAGAGCTGGCACTGAAGCTTTCTTT.

This chain joins TRBV19 and TRBJ1-6; 7 bases line up with TRBD1. The CDR3 consists of 15 residues. V was clipped by 6 bases and J by 3 bases; unmatched bases: 5. Germline V gene sequence: CDR1 LNHDA, CDR2 SQIVND (reference sequence). The CDR3 is CASSRGTVYNSPLHF. For the CDR3, the DNA is TGTGCCAGTAGCCGAGGGACAGTCTATAATTCACCCCTCCACTTT.

This clone was detected once. This chain joins TRBV19 and TRBJ2-3; D remains unclear. This CDR3 is 13 amino acids long. Germline loops: CDR1 LNHDA, CDR2 SQIVND (reference sequence). V was cut by 3 bases and J by 5 bases, with 9 bases left in between. In DNA, the CDR3 is TGTGCCAGTAGTATTAGTGGTAGAGATACGCAGTATTTT. Translation gives CASSISGRDTQYF.

The rearrangement joins TRBV5-6 to TRBJ2-1; 8 bases fit TRBD2. The CDR3 has 15 residues. Germline CDR1 and CDR2: SGHDT and YYEEEE. V lost 4 bases, J lost 5 bases, and 8 bases stayed unmatched. This chain's CDR3 is CASSILPGLDNEQFF. The CDR3 region has the DNA TGTGCCAGCAGCATATTACCGGGACTAGACAATGAGCAGTTCTTC.

This clone has just a few counts. This sequence joins TRBV19 and TRBJ1-1, with 7 nucleotides matching TRBD1. From germline, CDR1 is LNHDA and CDR2 SQIVND (reference sequence). The trim removed 4 bases at V and 5 bases at J, leaving 7 bases unmatched. The CDR3 covers 14 residues. The CDR3 spells CASSNEGAKTEAFF. CDR3 in DNA: TGTGCCAGTAGTAACGAGGGGGCGAAGACTGAAGCTTTCTTT.

The rearrangement joins TRBV7-9 to TRBJ1-2, with D perhaps matching TRBD1 (6 bases). Germline CDR1 and CDR2: SEHNR and FQNEAQ (reference sequence). The CDR3 loop spans 16 amino acids. V gave up 5 bases and J gave up 7 bases, with 23 bases separating them. The CDR3 DNA reads TGTGCCAGCAGCGAAGACGGGAAGTCAGGGGCCTTTGGCTACACCTTC. It codes for CASSEDGKSGAFGYTF.

The chain couples TRBV24-1 to TRBJ2-1; 10 nucleotides agree with TRBD2. Per germline, CDR1 KGHDR and CDR2 SFDVKD. The CDR3 is 14 residues long. V was pared by 4 bases and J by 6 bases, with 2 bases of the junction left unmatched. The CDR3 loop is CATSDRLAGNEQFF. The CDR3 nucleotides read TGTGCCACCAGTGACCGACTAGCGGGCAATGAGCAGTTCTTC.

The V gene is TRBV28, the J gene TRBJ1-5; D is unresolved. Germline CDR1 reads MDHEN; CDR2 reads SYDVKM. The CDR3 contains 17 residues. Trimming took off 3 bases at V and 2 bases at J, with 17 bases between the two ends. Here the CDR3 DNA reads TGTGCCAGCAGTTTTTTACCCAATGTGCAGGGCAATCAGCCCCAGCATTTT. Protein sequence: CASSFLPNVQGNQPQHF.

This clone has a count of ten or more. This chain links TRBV18 with TRBJ2-7; 7 bases match TRBD1. This CDR3 spans 14 amino acids. J lost 7 bases, V lost 0 bases, and 6 bases had no gene match. The germline CDR1 and CDR2 sequences are KGHSH and LQKENI. In nucleotides, the CDR3 is TGTGCCAGCTCACCACCAGGGGGCTTAGGGGAGCAGTACTTC. The encoded protein is CASSPPGGLGEQYF.

The rearrangement links TRBV6-5 to TRBJ1-4; tentative D call: TRBD1 (6 bases). CDR3 length: 15 amino acids. CDR1 and CDR2 from the germline V gene are MNHEY and SVGAGI. The V and J ends lost 6 bases and 5 bases respectively, with 16 bases between them. The CDR3 DNA follows: TGTGCCAGCAGGAAATATTTGGGACAAAATGAAAAACTGTTTTTT. Its translation: CASRKYLGQNEKLFF.

This clone has just one count. This sequence joins TRBV29-1 and TRBJ2-7; TRBD2 is a possible D gene (6 bases). The V end was cut by 4 bases, the J end by 5 bases, with 9 bases between. In germline, CDR1 is SQVTM, CDR2 ANQGSEA. The CDR3 runs 11 residues. The CDR3 DNA reads TGCAGCGTTGGGAGGGGAGACGAGCAGTACTTC. Translated: CSVGRGDEQYF.